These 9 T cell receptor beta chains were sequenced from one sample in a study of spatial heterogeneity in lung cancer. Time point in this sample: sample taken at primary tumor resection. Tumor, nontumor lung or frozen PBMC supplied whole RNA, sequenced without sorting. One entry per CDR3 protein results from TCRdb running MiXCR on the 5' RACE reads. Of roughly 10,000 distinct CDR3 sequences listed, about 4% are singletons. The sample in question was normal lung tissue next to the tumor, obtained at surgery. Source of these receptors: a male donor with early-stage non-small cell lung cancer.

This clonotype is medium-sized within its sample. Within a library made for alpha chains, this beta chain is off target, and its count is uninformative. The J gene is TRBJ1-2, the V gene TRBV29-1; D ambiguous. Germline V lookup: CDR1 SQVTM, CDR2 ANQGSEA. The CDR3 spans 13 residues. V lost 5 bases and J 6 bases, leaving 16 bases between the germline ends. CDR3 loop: CSVIRPGQDGYTF. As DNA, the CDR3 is TGCAGCGTTATTCGCCCCGGGCAGGATGGCTACACCTTC.

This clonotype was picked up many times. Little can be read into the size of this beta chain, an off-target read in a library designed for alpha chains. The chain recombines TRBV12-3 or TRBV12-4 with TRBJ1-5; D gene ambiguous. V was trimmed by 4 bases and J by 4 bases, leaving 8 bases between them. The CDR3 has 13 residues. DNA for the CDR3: TGTGCCAGCAGTTGGAGGTTAAATCAGCCCCAGCATTTT. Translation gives CASSWRLNQPQHF.

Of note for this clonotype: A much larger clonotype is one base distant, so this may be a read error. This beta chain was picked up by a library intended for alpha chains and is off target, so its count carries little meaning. CDR3 DNA sequence: TGTACCAGCAGCCCCCTGGGAGAGACCCAGTACTTC. It specifies CTSSPLGETQYF. The chain joins TRBV3-1 to TRBJ2-5; D ambiguous. This CDR3 has 12 residues. The V gene's germline CDR1 is LGHDT and CDR2 YNNKEL (reference sequence).

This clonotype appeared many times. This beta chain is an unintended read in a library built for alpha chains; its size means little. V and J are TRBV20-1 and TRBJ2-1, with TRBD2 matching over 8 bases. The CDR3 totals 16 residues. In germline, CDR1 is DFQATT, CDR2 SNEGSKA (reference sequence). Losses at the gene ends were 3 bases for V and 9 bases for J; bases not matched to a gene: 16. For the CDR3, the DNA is TGCAGTGCTAGTATTGCCTCCCCGGGACTAGGGGGTGAGCAGTTCTTC. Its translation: CSASIASPGLGGEQFF.

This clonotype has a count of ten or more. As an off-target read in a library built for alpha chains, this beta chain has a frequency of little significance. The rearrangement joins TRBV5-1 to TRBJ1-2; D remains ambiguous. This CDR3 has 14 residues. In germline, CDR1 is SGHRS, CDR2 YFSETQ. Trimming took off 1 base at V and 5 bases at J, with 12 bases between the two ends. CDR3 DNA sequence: TGCGCCAGCAGCTTGATAGTGCGCGATTATGGCTACACCTTC. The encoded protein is CASSLIVRDYGYTF.

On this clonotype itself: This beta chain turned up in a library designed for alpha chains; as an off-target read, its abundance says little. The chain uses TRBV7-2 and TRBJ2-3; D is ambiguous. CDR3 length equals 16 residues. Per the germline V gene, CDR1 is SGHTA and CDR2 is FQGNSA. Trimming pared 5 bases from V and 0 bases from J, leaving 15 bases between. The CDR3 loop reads CASSLGPEPSTDTQYF. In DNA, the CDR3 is TGTGCCAGCAGCCTAGGGCCAGAACCTAGCACAGATACGCAGTATTTT. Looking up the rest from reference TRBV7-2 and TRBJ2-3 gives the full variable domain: GAGVSQSPSNKVTEKGKDVELRCDPISGHTALYWYRQSLGQGLEFLIYFQGNSAPDKSGLPSDRFSAERTGGSVSTLTIQRTQQEDSAVYLCASSLGPEPSTDTQYFGPGTRLTVL.

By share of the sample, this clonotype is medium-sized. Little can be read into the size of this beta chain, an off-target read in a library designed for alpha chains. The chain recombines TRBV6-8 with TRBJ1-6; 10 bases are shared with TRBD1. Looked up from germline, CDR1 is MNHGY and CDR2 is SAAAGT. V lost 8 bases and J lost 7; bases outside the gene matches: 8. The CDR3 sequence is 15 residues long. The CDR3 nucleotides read TGTGCCAGCTTGAGTAGGACAGGGGGAAATTCACCCCTCCACTTT. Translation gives CASLSRTGGNSPLHF.

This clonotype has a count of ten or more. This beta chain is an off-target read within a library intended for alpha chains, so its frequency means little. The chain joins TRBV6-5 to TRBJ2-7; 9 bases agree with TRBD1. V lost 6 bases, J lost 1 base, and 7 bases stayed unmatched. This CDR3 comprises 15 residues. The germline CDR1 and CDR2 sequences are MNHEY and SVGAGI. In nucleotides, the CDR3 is TGTGCCAGCAGCCATCAACAGGGGGCTTCCTACGAGCAGTACTTC. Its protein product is CASSHQQGASYEQYF.

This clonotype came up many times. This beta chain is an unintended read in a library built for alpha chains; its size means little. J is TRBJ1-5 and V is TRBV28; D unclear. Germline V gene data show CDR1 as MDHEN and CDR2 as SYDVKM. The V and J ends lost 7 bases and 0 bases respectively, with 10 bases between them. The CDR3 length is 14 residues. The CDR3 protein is CASITAVSNQPQHF. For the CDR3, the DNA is TGTGCCAGCATTACGGCCGTTAGCAATCAGCCCCAGCATTTT. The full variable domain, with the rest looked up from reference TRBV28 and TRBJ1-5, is DVKVTQSSRYLVKRTGEKVFLECVQDMDHENMFWYRQDPGLGLRLIYFSYDVKMKEKGDIPEGYSVSREKKERFSLILESASTNQTSMYLCASITAVSNQPQHFGDGTRLSIL.